The source of this T cell receptor (beta chain) is a study of identical twins. The CDR3 totals 16 residues. The V gene end was trimmed by 3 bases and the J gene end by 1 base; junction bases not matched to a gene: 7. Per the germline V gene, CDR1 is LNHDA and CDR2 is SQIVND (reference sequence). Whole-study results and caveats: Sequences that were beta out-of-frame showed weaker excess twin sharing. Twin pairs' shared out-of-frame alpha sequences were enriched in low generation probability.

From the 5' RACE reads, TCRdb called clonotypes with MiXCR, one entry per CDR3 protein. The sample carries hundreds of thousands of distinct CDR3 sequences, 12% recorded once. This clonotype was seen more than once but under ten times. The antigen remains undetermined. This same sample was also taken into another study, of yellow fever vaccine responses in identical twins.

The source is a woman in her late teens or twenties in good health. Specimen: CD8+ T cells sorted from blood. J is TRBJ1-2 and V is TRBV19; 8 positions agree with TRBD1. CDR3 residues: CASSMGGQGFNYGYTF. For the CDR3, the DNA is TGTGCCAGTAGTATGGGAGGACAGGGTTTTAACTATGGCTACACCTTC.